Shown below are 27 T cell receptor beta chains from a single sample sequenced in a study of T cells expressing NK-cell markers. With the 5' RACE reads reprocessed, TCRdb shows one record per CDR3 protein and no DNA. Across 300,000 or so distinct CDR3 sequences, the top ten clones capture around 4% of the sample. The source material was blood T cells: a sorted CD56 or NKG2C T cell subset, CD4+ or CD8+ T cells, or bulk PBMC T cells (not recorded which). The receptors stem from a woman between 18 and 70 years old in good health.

CDR3 sequence: CASSRIKSDYF. The chain employs TRBV23-1 and TRBJ2-7. TRBV23-1 is classed as an ORF, of uncertain function. CDR3 length: 11 residues.

The CDR3 spells CASSPGHNANYGYTF. The rearrangement uses TRBV28 and TRBJ1-2; the D call from TCRdb, TRBD1, cannot be confirmed without DNA. Germline CDR1 is MDHEN and CDR2 is SYDVKM. The CDR3 loop spans 15 amino acids.

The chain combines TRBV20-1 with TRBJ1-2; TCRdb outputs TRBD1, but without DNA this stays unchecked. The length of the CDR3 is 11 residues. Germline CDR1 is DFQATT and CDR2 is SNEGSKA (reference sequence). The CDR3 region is CSAKPGYGYTF.

The CDR3 loop is CASSPDMAAGYSPLHF. This chain connects TRBV7-2 to TRBJ1-6. The CDR3 sequence is 16 residues long. CDR1 and CDR2 (germline): SGHTA, FQGNSA.

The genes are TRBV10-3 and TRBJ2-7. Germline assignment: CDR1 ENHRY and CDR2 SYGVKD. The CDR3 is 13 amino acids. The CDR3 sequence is CAISATRDYEQYF.

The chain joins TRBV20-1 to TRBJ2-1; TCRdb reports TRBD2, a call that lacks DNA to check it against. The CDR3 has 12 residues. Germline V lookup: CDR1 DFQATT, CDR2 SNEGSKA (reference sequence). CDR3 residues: CSAYSGGAGQFF.

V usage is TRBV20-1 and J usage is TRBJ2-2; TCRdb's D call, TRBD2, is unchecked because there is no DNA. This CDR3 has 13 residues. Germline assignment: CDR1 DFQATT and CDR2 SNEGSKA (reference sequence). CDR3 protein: CSASPREDGELFF.

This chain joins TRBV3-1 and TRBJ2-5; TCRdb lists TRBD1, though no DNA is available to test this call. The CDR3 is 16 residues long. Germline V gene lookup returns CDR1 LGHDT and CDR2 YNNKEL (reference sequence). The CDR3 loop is CASSPRGGRVGETQYF.

The CDR3 here is CASSYGTSGGNEQFF. The chain links TRBV6-5 to TRBJ2-1; absent DNA, TCRdb's TRBD2 call cannot be checked. This CDR3 region has 15 residues. Germline V gene sequence: CDR1 MNHEY, CDR2 SVGAGI.

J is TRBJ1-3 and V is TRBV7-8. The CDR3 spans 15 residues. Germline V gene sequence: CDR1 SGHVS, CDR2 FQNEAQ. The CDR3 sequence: CASSFRGASGNTIYF.

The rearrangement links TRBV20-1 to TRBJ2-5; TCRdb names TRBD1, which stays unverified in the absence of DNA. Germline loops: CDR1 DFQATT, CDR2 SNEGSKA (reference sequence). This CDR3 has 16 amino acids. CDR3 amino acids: CSARLPGRGPQETQYF.

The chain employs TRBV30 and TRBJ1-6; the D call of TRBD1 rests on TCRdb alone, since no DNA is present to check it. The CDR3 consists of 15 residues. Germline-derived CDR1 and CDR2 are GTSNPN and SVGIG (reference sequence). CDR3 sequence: CAHQGAAGRHSPLHF.

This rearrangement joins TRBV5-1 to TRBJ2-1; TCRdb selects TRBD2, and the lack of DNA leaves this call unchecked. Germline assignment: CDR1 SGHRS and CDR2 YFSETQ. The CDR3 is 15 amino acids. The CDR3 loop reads CASSLVEPVPYEQFF.

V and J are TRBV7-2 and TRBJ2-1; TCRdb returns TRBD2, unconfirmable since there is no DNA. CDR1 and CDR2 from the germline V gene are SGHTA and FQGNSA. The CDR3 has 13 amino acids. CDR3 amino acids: CASSSGLPNEQFF. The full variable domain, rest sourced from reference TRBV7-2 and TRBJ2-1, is GAGVSQSPSNKVTEKGKDVELRCDPISGHTALYWYRQSLGQGLEFLIYFQGNSAPDKSGLPSDRFSAERTGGSVSTLTIQRTQQEDSAVYLCASSSGLPNEQFFGPGTRLTVL.

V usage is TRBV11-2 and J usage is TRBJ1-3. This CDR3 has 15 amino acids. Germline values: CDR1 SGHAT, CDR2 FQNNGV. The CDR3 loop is CASSLDPGAGNTIYF.

CDR3 amino acids: CSVVPGLVGEQFF. V usage is TRBV29-1 and J usage is TRBJ2-1; TCRdb selects TRBD2, and the lack of DNA leaves this call unchecked. Germline loops: CDR1 SQVTM, CDR2 ANQGSEA. The CDR3 extends over 13 amino acids.

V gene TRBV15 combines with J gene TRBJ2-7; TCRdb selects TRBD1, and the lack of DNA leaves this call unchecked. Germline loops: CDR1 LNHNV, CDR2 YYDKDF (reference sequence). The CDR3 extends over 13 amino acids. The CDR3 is CATSRDRDYEQYF.

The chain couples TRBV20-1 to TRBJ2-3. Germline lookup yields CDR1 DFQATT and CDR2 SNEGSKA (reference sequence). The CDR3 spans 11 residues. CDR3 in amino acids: CSVGAADTQYF.

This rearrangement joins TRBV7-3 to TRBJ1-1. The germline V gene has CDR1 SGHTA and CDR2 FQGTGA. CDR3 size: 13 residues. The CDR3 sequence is CASGRSGNTEAFF.

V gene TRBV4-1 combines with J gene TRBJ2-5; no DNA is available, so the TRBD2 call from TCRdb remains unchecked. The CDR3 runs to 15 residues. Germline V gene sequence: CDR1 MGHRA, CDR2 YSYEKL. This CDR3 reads CASSQAVRVQETQYF.

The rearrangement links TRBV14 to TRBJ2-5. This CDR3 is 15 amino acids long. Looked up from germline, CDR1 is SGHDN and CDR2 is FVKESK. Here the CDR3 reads CASSQVGGPRETQYF.

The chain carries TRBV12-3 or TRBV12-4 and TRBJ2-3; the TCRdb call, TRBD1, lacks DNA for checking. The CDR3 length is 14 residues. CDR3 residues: CASSFSGDTDTQYF.

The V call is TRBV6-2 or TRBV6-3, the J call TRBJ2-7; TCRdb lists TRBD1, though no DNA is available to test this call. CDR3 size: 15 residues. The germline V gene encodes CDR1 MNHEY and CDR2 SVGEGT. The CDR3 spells CASSYSVQRPYEQYF.

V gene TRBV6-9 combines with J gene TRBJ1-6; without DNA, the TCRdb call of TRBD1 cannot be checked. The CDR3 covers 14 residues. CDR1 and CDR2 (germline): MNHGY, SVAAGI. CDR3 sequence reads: CASTSGGNNSPLHF.

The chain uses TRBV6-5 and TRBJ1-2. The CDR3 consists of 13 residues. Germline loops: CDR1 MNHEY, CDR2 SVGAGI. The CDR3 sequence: CASSYSKFYGYTF.

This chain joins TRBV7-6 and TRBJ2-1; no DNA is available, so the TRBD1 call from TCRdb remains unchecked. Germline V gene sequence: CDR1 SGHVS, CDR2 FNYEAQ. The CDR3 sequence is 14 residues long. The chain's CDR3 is CASSSTDSYNEQFF.

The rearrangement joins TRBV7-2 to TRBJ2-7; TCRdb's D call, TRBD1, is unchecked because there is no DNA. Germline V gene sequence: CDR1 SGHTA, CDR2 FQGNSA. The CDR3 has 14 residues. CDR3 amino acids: CASSGQGGDYEQYF.